This entry is about one T cell receptor beta chain. This record belongs to a study of cytotoxic CD8 clonotypes in ibrutinib-treated CLL. Depths of 1 in 200,000 to 1 in 1 million T cells were the sequencing target. This table comes from immunoSEQ multiplex PCR, and its TCRdb copy is limited to in-frame clones, with some not included. This table holds some 200,000 clones, 70% found once. The V end was cut by 2 bases, the J end by 7 bases, with 19 bases between. The CDR3 is 15 amino acids. Germline V gene lookup returns CDR1 SGHRS and CDR2 YFSETQ. The rearrangement joins TRBV5-1 to TRBJ2-7; D ambiguous. The source of this sequence is a human donor with chronic lymphocytic leukemia. Sequences were derived from PBMCs, sampled after 12 months of ibrutinib treatment. CDR3 nucleotides: TGCGCCAGCAGCTTCAATACGCCCTGGTCGGGTGAGCAGTACTTC. Its translation is CASSFNTPWSGEQYF.